These 27 T cell receptor beta chains were all obtained from the same sample, sequenced in a study of blood T cell repertoires in COVID-19. Method: immunoSEQ multiplex PCR; TCRdb's copy keeps in-frame clones and lacks some. The sample has about 170,000 clones, around 81% seen once. Specimen: peripheral blood. All receptors come from a man aged 65-85 years with active or convalescent COVID-19.

The J gene is TRBJ1-1, the V gene TRBV7-2, with D unresolved. Trimming shortened V by 6 bases and J by 4 bases, and 15 bases separated the two germline ends. Per germline, CDR1 SGHTA and CDR2 FQGNSA. CDR3 length equals 14 residues. The CDR3 here is CASRSDLGSTEAFF. The CDR3 coding sequence is TGTGCCAGCAGGTCGGACCTGGGGAGCACTGAAGCTTTCTTT.

V usage is TRBV7-9 and J usage is TRBJ2-2, with TRBD1 matching 9 bases. Germline V gives CDR1 SEHNR, CDR2 FQNEAQ (reference sequence). J was trimmed by 2 bases and V by 0 bases; bases with no gene match: 4. The CDR3 has 17 amino acids. DNA for the CDR3: TGTGCCAGCAGCTTAGCCTGGGACAGGGTAAACACCGGGGAGCTGTTTTTT. Translated, it gives CASSLAWDRVNTGELFF. Full variable domain (rest looked up from reference TRBV7-9 and TRBJ2-2): DTGVSQNPRHKITKRGQNVTFRCDPISEHNRLYWYRQTLGQGPEFLTYFQNEAQLEKSRLLSDRFSAERPKGSFSTLEIQRTEQGDSAMYLCASSLAWDRVNTGELFFGEGSRLTVL.

There are a few counts of this clone. The V and J genes are TRBV3-1 (or the pseudogene TRBV3-2) and TRBJ2-2; D ambiguous. The CDR3 covers 11 residues. V was cut by 3 bases and J by 9 bases, with 5 bases left in between. CDR1 and CDR2 from the germline V gene are LGHDT and YNNKEL (reference sequence). The chain's CDR3 is CASSHSRELFF. The CDR3 DNA reads TGTGCCAGCAGCCATAGTCGGGAGCTGTTTTTT.

The gene calls are TRBV7-8 and TRBJ2-3; TRBD2 agrees at 8 bases. Losses at the gene ends were 1 base for V and 11 bases for J; bases not matched to a gene: 11. CDR3 length: 15 amino acids. Germline lookup yields CDR1 SGHVS and CDR2 FQNEAQ. The CDR3 nucleotides are TGTGCCAGCAGCTTAGAGGCCGGGGGGGGATTTGGGCAGTATTTT. Translating gives CASSLEAGGGFGQYF.

The rearrangement joins TRBV5-4 to TRBJ2-7; D is ambiguous. The germline CDR1 and CDR2 sequences are SGHNT and YYREEE (reference sequence). This CDR3 contains 13 residues. V lost 0 bases and J lost 3, with 7 bases in between. The CDR3 is CASSLDGVYEQYF. In DNA form, the CDR3 reads TGTGCCAGCAGCTTGGACGGAGTCTACGAGCAGTACTTC. Together with reference TRBV5-4 and TRBJ2-7, the CDR3 gives the full variable domain: ETGVTQSPTHLIKTRGQQVTLRCSSQSGHNTVSWYQQALGQGPQFIFQYYREEENGRGNFPPRFSGLQFPNYSSELNVNALELDDSALYLCASSLDGVYEQYFGPGTRLTVT.

This chain links TRBV28 with TRBJ1-1; D not resolved. Germline V gives CDR1 MDHEN, CDR2 SYDVKM. Deletions cut 3 bases from V and 1 base from J, with 6 bases between. The CDR3 sequence is 13 residues long. The CDR3 bases are TGTGCCAGCAGTTTCAGAGGGAACACTGAAGCTTTCTTT. Translation: CASSFRGNTEAFF.

The chain carries TRBV7-2 and TRBJ1-5; D ambiguous. Germline V gene sequence: CDR1 SGHTA, CDR2 FQGNSA. V lost 0 bases and J 7 bases, leaving 10 bases between the germline ends. The CDR3 contains 14 residues. CDR3: CASSLAPGRQPQHF. The CDR3 coding sequence is TGTGCCAGCAGCTTAGCCCCTGGGCGACAGCCCCAGCATTTT.

The V and J genes are TRBV19 and TRBJ1-4; unclear D gene. Germline assignment: CDR1 LNHDA and CDR2 SQIVND (reference sequence). Between the trimmed V and J ends, which lost 7 bases and 7 bases, there was a span of 16 bases. CDR3 length: 14 amino acids. The CDR3 is CASNSGPRVEKLFF. Written as DNA, the CDR3 is TGTGCCAGTAACTCCGGACCGCGGGTTGAAAAACTGTTTTTT.

The chain joins TRBV14 to TRBJ2-1; 9 nucleotides agree with TRBD2. Looked up from germline, CDR1 is SGHDN and CDR2 is FVKESK. V dropped 1 base and J dropped 9; count of bases not matched to a gene: 7. This CDR3 comprises 15 residues. The CDR3 DNA follows: TGTGCCAGCAGCCAAGTTAGCGGGAGATTCGTTGAGCAGTTCTTC. Translation gives CASSQVSGRFVEQFF.

V and J are TRBV6-6 and TRBJ1-5; a possible D gene is TRBD1 (6 bases). CDR3 length: 14 residues. With 6 bases removed from V and 1 base from J, the gap between germline ends came to 10 bases. Germline V gives CDR1 MNHNY, CDR2 SVGAGI (reference sequence). The CDR3 spells CASRGTGSNQPQHF. The CDR3 DNA follows: TGTGCCAGCAGGGGAACAGGGAGCAATCAGCCCCAGCATTTT.

This chain uses TRBV24-1 with TRBJ2-5; D may be TRBD1 (6 bases). This CDR3 is 13 amino acids long. Between the trimmed V and J ends, which lost 7 bases and 9 bases, there was a span of 17 bases. Germline assignment: CDR1 KGHDR and CDR2 SFDVKD. CDR3 region: CATRGQGKGPQYF. The DNA of the CDR3 is TGTGCCACCAGGGGGCAGGGGAAGGGGCCCCAGTACTTC.

This chain joins TRBV6-4 and TRBJ2-2; TRBD1 aligns across 11 bases. The CDR3 extends over 16 amino acids. CDR1 is MRHNA, CDR2 SNTAGT, per germline. Trimming cost V 5 bases and J 6 bases; bases outside gene matches: 8. The CDR3 loop reads CASSPRTGGAAGELFF. CDR3 DNA sequence: TGTGCCAGCAGTCCTCGGACAGGGGGCGCGGCCGGGGAGCTGTTTTTT.

This chain joins TRBV19 and TRBJ1-1; TRBD1 aligns across 7 bases. Germline loops: CDR1 LNHDA, CDR2 SQIVND (reference sequence). The CDR3 extends over 14 amino acids. Losses at the gene ends were 7 bases for V and 7 bases for J; bases not matched to a gene: 12. DNA for the CDR3: TGTGCCAGTACCAAACCCCCGGACAGGCGTGAAGCTTTCTTT. Its translation is CASTKPPDRREAFF.

The chain carries TRBV3-1 (or the pseudogene TRBV3-2) and TRBJ2-7; TRBD1 matches 8 bases. The CDR3 has 16 amino acids. From germline, CDR1 is LGHDT and CDR2 YNNKEL (reference sequence). The ends lost 3 bases at V and 0 bases at J; junction bases unmatched: 7. The CDR3 nucleotides are TGTGCCAGCAGCCAGACGGGACAGGCTATCTCCTACGAGCAGTACTTC. This encodes CASSQTGQAISYEQYF.

This clone has only one observation. The chain is built from TRBV10-2 and TRBJ2-7; D may be TRBD1 (6 bases). The CDR3 totals 14 residues. Germline-derived CDR1 and CDR2 are WSHSY and SAAADI. Trimming took off 7 bases at V and 6 bases at J, with 19 bases between the two ends. CDR3 bases: TGCGCCAGCAACCCCGGACAGTACCTCGCCGAGCAGTACTTC. It codes for CASNPGQYLAEQYF.

V usage is TRBV10-3 and J usage is TRBJ1-2, with 10 bases fitting TRBD1. The V gene end was trimmed by 10 bases and the J gene end by 5 bases; junction bases not matched to a gene: 16. The CDR3 spans 16 residues. Germline CDR1 ENHRY, CDR2 SYGVKD. CDR3 protein: CATNTGGGQGLYGYTF. CDR3 sequence (DNA): TGTGCCACCAACACCGGCGGGGGACAGGGGTTATATGGCTACACCTTC.

The J gene is TRBJ1-1, the V gene TRBV9, with 10 bases lining up with TRBD1. Germline V gene lookup returns CDR1 SGDLS and CDR2 YYNGEE. CDR3 length: 16 residues. V was pared by 4 bases and J by 6 bases, with 12 bases of the junction left unmatched. The CDR3 DNA follows: TGTGCCAGCAGCCCACGACAGGGGGCGCCTTTCGCTGAAGCTTTCTTT. Translating gives CASSPRQGAPFAEAFF.

This chain connects TRBV24-1 to TRBJ2-5, with D tentatively TRBD1 (5 bases). The V and J ends lost 4 bases and 2 bases respectively, with 10 bases between them. The length of the CDR3 is 14 residues. Germline CDR1 is KGHDR and CDR2 is SFDVKD. CDR3 loop: CATSETGSQETQYF. The CDR3, as DNA: TGTGCCACCAGTGAAACAGGATCTCAAGAGACCCAGTACTTC.

The genes are TRBV5-1 and TRBJ2-1; 8 nucleotides align to TRBD2. Trimming cost V 4 bases and J 2 bases; bases outside gene matches: 5. This CDR3 has 15 residues. Germline V gene lookup returns CDR1 SGHRS and CDR2 YFSETQ. As DNA, the CDR3 is TGCGCCAGCAGCACGGGGGGGCAGACCTACAATGAGCAGTTCTTC. Encoded protein: CASSTGGQTYNEQFF.

The chain joins TRBV9 to TRBJ2-7; weak D call: TRBD2 (6 bases). With 2 bases removed from V and 3 bases from J, the gap between germline ends came to 12 bases. The CDR3 contains 14 residues. Per germline, CDR1 SGDLS and CDR2 YYNGEE. This CDR3 reads CASSVSSANYEQYF. In DNA form, the CDR3 reads TGTGCCAGCAGCGTCTCTAGCGCAAACTACGAGCAGTACTTC.

The chain is built from TRBV7-2 and TRBJ2-5, with 9 positions matching TRBD1. The CDR3 consists of 15 residues. From germline, CDR1 is SGHTA and CDR2 FQGNSA. V lost 4 bases, J lost 2 bases, and 5 bases stayed unmatched. CDR3 bases: TGTGCCAGCAGCTCAAGACAGGGGGGACAAGAGACCCAGTACTTC. This gives the protein CASSSRQGGQETQYF.

The rearrangement uses TRBV28 and TRBJ1-1, with D hard to call. Germline assignment: CDR1 MDHEN and CDR2 SYDVKM. The V and J ends lost 7 bases and 2 bases respectively, with 5 bases between them. The CDR3 has 11 residues. CDR3 sequence: CASISNTEAFF. Written as DNA, the CDR3 is TGTGCCAGCATATCCAACACTGAAGCTTTCTTT.

The chain is built from TRBV12-3 or TRBV12-4 and TRBJ2-5, with 8 bases lining up with TRBD1. Germline trimming cut 8 bases from V and 5 bases from J; bases unmatched to any gene: 7. The CDR3 spans 13 residues. In DNA, the CDR3 is TGTGCCAGCGGCTTGGGACAGGTGGAGACCCAGTACTTC. Translated, it gives CASGLGQVETQYF.

There are a few counts of this clone. The chain combines TRBV7-9 with TRBJ1-5; D unclear. The V gene lost 7 bases and the J gene lost 4 bases, with 11 bases spanning the gap. The CDR3 is made up of 13 amino acids. Germline CDR1 reads SEHNR; CDR2 reads FQNEAQ (reference sequence). The chain's CDR3 is CASTTLENQPQHF. CDR3 nucleotide sequence: TGTGCCAGCACCACTTTAGAGAATCAGCCCCAGCATTTT.

The chain couples TRBV19 to TRBJ2-2, with 12 bases aligning to TRBD2. Germline loops: CDR1 LNHDA, CDR2 SQIVND (reference sequence). With 10 bases clipped from V and 0 bases from J, the junction kept 12 bases outside the gene matches. The CDR3 consists of 18 residues. The CDR3 coding sequence is TGTGCCACCTTAACTAGCGGGGGGCAAGTCGCGAACACCGGGGAGCTGTTTTTT. It specifies CATLTSGGQVANTGELFF.

This chain uses TRBV6-2 or TRBV6-3 with TRBJ1-2; 7 nucleotides match TRBD1. The trim removed 4 bases at V and 3 bases at J, leaving 8 bases unmatched. The CDR3 is made up of 15 amino acids. Germline CDR1 MNHEY, CDR2 SVGEGT. For the CDR3, the DNA is TGTGCCAGCAGTTCCCCGGGACAGTTCCACTATGGCTACACCTTC. Protein sequence: CASSSPGQFHYGYTF.

In DNA form, the CDR3 reads TGCAGCGTTGAATCAGGGATAGTCCGGGACACTAACTATGGCTACACCTTC. It encodes CSVESGIVRDTNYGYTF. The chain carries TRBV29-1 and TRBJ1-2; weak D call: TRBD1 (6 bases). The CDR3 extends over 17 amino acids. Germline V gene lookup returns CDR1 SQVTM and CDR2 ANQGSEA. Between the trimmed V and J ends, which lost 2 bases and 0 bases, there was a span of 19 bases.